The 23 T cell receptor beta chains reported below all come from one sample, sequenced in a study of regulatory T cells in long-lasting Graves disease. Construction of TCR beta libraries relied on iRepertoire HTBI primers and on Arm-PCR targeting CDR3 regions. Using its own MiXCR run on the multiplex PCR reads, TCRdb lists one record per CDR3 protein. This sample has more than 450,000 distinct CDR3 sequences, with approximately 12% found just once. Time point denoted: newly diagnosed GD, antithyroid drugs for less than 3 months. The authors made the TCR library using RNA they extracted from PBMCs. This sample also appeared in a second study, on T cells in Graves' hyperthyroidism and ophthalmopathy.

The sequencing used peripheral blood mononuclear cells (PBMCs), collected at new diagnosis, from a patient treated with antithyroid drugs. The receptor source for this set is a woman aged 30 to 39 with Graves disease.

The V and J genes are TRBV5-5 and TRBJ1-5; the D gene is possibly TRBD1 (5 bases). Germline values: CDR1 SGHKS, CDR2 YYEKEE (reference sequence). The ends were cut back, 0 bases at V and 0 bases at J, with 10 bases in the middle. The CDR3 extends over 16 amino acids. The DNA of the CDR3 is TGTGCCAGCAGCTTGGTGTGGGGGAATAGCAATCAGCCCCAGCATTTT. Its protein product is CASSLVWGNSNQPQHF.

This clonotype came up many times. This sequence joins TRBV19 and TRBJ1-2; no firm D call. The CDR3 is 12 amino acids. Germline V gene data show CDR1 as LNHDA and CDR2 as SQIVND (reference sequence). V dropped 10 bases and J dropped 4 bases, with 13 bases sitting between them. CDR3 sequence reads: CATGGDAYGYTF. DNA of the CDR3: TGTGCCACCGGTGGGGATGCCTATGGCTACACCTTC. The whole variable domain, remainder taken from reference TRBV19 and TRBJ1-2, is DGGITQSPKYLFRKEGQNVTLSCEQNLNHDAMYWYRQDPGQGLRLIYYSQIVNDFQKGDIAEGYSVSREKKESFPLTVTSAQKNPTAFYLCATGGDAYGYTFGSGTRLTVV.

This clonotype occurred a few times. This rearrangement joins TRBV20-1 to TRBJ2-7; 10 positions match TRBD2. Germline V gives CDR1 DFQATT, CDR2 SNEGSKA (reference sequence). With 6 bases clipped from V and 7 bases from J, the junction kept 3 bases outside the gene matches. The CDR3 spans 11 residues. The CDR3 here is CSALAGAEQYF. CDR3 sequence (DNA): TGCAGTGCCCTAGCGGGAGCTGAGCAGTACTTC.

Ten or more counts support this clonotype. V and J are TRBV7-9 and TRBJ1-5, with D possibly matching TRBD1 (6 bases). The CDR3 consists of 12 residues. V lost 4 bases, J lost 5 bases, and 6 bases lay in between. The germline V gene has CDR1 SEHNR and CDR2 FQNEAQ (reference sequence). The CDR3 protein is CASSWTDQPQHF. CDR3 sequence (DNA): TGTGCCAGCAGCTGGACAGATCAGCCCCAGCATTTT.

The chain couples TRBV5-4 to TRBJ2-3, with 12 bases aligning to TRBD2. The CDR3 runs 15 residues. Germline V CDR1 and CDR2: SGHNT, YYREEE (reference sequence). The V segment lost 4 bases and the J segment 5 bases; nucleotides outside the gene matches: 5. The CDR3 spells CASSPRTSGIDTQYF. CDR3 DNA sequence: TGTGCCAGCAGCCCTCGGACTAGCGGGATAGATACGCAGTATTTT. Supplemented by reference TRBV5-4 and TRBJ2-3, the full variable domain reads ETGVTQSPTHLIKTRGQQVTLRCSSQSGHNTVSWYQQALGQGPQFIFQYYREEENGRGNFPPRFSGLQFPNYSSELNVNALELDDSALYLCASSPRTSGIDTQYFGPGTRLTVL.

This clonotype was seen many times. The chain has TRBV3-1 and TRBJ1-2; D possibly corresponds to TRBD1 (5 bases). Germline loops: CDR1 LGHDT, CDR2 YNNKEL (reference sequence). Trimming stripped 1 base from V and 7 bases from J, with 13 bases between. The CDR3 is 14 amino acids. Here the CDR3 DNA reads TGTGCCAGCAGCCAAGCGGCGCAGGGAAGTGGCTACACCTTC. This translates into CASSQAAQGSGYTF. The full variable domain, completed using reference TRBV3-1 and TRBJ1-2, is DTAVSQTPKYLVTQMGNDKSIKCEQNLGHDTMYWYKQDSKKFLKIMFSYNNKELIINETVPNRFSPKSPDKAHLNLHINSLELGDSAVYFCASSQAAQGSGYTFGSGTRLTVV.

The CDR3 sequence: CASTLRWGASSYEQYF. CDR3 bases: TGTGCCAGCACCTTAAGGTGGGGGGCTAGCTCCTACGAGCAGTACTTC. The chain couples TRBV2 to TRBJ2-7; D assignment may be TRBD1 or TRBD2 (6 bases each). The CDR3 runs to 16 residues. The germline V gene has CDR1 SNHLY and CDR2 FYNNEI. V lost 7 bases, J lost 0 bases, and 19 bases lay in between. Combining the CDR3 with reference TRBV2 and TRBJ2-7 gives the whole variable domain EPEVTQTPSHQVTQMGQEVILRCVPISNHLYFYWYRQILGQKVEFLVSFYNNEISEKSEIFDDQFSVERPDGSNFTLKIRSTKLEDSAMYFCASTLRWGASSYEQYFGPGTRLTVT.

At least ten counts were recorded for this clonotype. The CDR3 nucleotides are TGTGCCAGCAGCTCCACCCTAACTAGCGGGGATTCCTACAATGAGCAGTTCTTC. This sequence encodes CASSSTLTSGDSYNEQFF. The chain uses TRBV28 and TRBJ2-1, with TRBD2 matching over 10 bases. CDR1 MDHEN and CDR2 SYDVKM come from the germline V gene. V was pared by 6 bases and J by 1 base, with 12 bases of the junction left unmatched. The CDR3 is made up of 18 amino acids.

This clonotype was recorded many times. The rearrangement joins TRBV13 to TRBJ1-2, with TRBD1 identical over 9 bases. The germline CDR1 and CDR2 sequences are PRHDT and FYEKMQ (reference sequence). This CDR3 has 16 amino acids. The junction had 10 bases not matched to a gene; V was cut back by 4 bases and J by 4 bases. The CDR3 region has the DNA TGTGCCAGCAGCTCCCTAGGGACAGGGCCCATCTATGGCTACACCTTC. This gives the protein CASSSLGTGPIYGYTF.

This clonotype came up many times. The V gene is TRBV6-2 or TRBV6-3, the J gene TRBJ1-1; no reliable D call. The CDR3 has 12 residues. V was clipped by 2 bases and J by 5 bases, with 6 bases between them. Germline lookup yields CDR1 MNHEY and CDR2 SVGEGT. CDR3 bases: TGTGCCAGCAGTTACGCCGGGACTGAAGCTTTCTTT. Translated, it gives CASSYAGTEAFF.

This clonotype was seen ten or more times. This chain joins TRBV19 and TRBJ1-5, with unresolved D. Germline V CDR1 and CDR2: LNHDA, SQIVND (reference sequence). This CDR3 comprises 12 residues. Trimming left V 1 base short and J 2 bases short, with 0 bases between. In DNA, the CDR3 is TGTGCCAGTAGTATAGGCAATCAGCCCCAGCATTTT. Protein sequence: CASSIGNQPQHF.

The genes are TRBV24-1 and TRBJ2-7, with D perhaps assigned TRBD1 or TRBD2 (5 bases each). Germline V gives CDR1 KGHDR, CDR2 SFDVKD. This CDR3 has 13 amino acids. The V gene lost 5 bases and the J gene lost 7 bases, with 14 bases spanning the gap. The CDR3 here is CATSAGPLNEQYF. The CDR3 region has the DNA TGTGCCACCAGTGCGGGACCCCTCAATGAGCAGTACTTC.

The chain is built from TRBV28 and TRBJ2-1, with D hard to call. Germline lookup yields CDR1 MDHEN and CDR2 SYDVKM. The V end lost 2 bases, the J end lost 3 bases, and 5 bases lay between the germline ends. The length of the CDR3 is 13 residues. CDR3 coding DNA: TGTGCCAGCAGTTTAGGCGTCTACAATGAGCAGTTCTTC. Protein sequence: CASSLGVYNEQFF.

The table lists this clonotype with many counts. The J gene is TRBJ2-3, the V gene TRBV2, with 10 bases fitting TRBD2. Germline values: CDR1 SNHLY, CDR2 FYNNEI. This CDR3 contains 15 residues. V dropped 11 bases and J dropped 2; count of bases not matched to a gene: 10. CDR3 residues: CACYRTSGITDTQYF. The CDR3 DNA follows: TGTGCCTGCTACAGGACTAGCGGTATCACAGATACGCAGTATTTT.

This clonotype has at least ten counts. V and J are TRBV11-2 and TRBJ2-1; D is undetermined. The germline gives CDR1 SGHAT, CDR2 FQNNGV. Trimming removed 2 bases at V and 9 bases at J, with 20 bases between. The CDR3 spans 16 residues. DNA of the CDR3: TGTGCCAGCAGCTTATTTCAACGGGCCCTCCGCGGTGAGCAGTTCTTC. Translating it yields CASSLFQRALRGEQFF.

This clonotype was seen many times. The V call is TRBV30, the J call TRBJ1-5; D unresolved. Deletions cut 2 bases from V and 2 bases from J, with 7 bases between. CDR1 is GTSNPN and CDR2 is SVGIG in the germline V gene (reference sequence). The CDR3 loop spans 13 amino acids. In DNA, the CDR3 is TGTGCCTGGAGTTCGCAGGGCAATCAGCCCCAGCATTTT. It specifies CAWSSQGNQPQHF.

This clonotype was observed at least ten times. The chain is built from TRBV11-1 and TRBJ1-1, with 7 bases identical to TRBD1. Germline V gives CDR1 SGHAT, CDR2 FQDESV (reference sequence). CDR3 length: 16 amino acids. The J segment lost 2 bases and the V segment lost 5 bases, leaving 11 bases of the junction unmatched. Here the CDR3 DNA reads TGTGCCAGCAGCCCCCGGACAGGACGGGGTAACACTGAAGCTTTCTTT. This gives the protein CASSPRTGRGNTEAFF.

J is TRBJ2-7 and V is TRBV20-1; D gene unclear. Trimming took off 0 bases at V and 2 bases at J, with 11 bases between the two ends. The CDR3 covers 14 residues. Germline V gives CDR1 DFQATT, CDR2 SNEGSKA (reference sequence). The CDR3, as DNA: TGCAGTGCTAGAGATGGACGAGAGACCTACGAGCAGTACTTC. Encoded protein: CSARDGRETYEQYF.

Ten or more counts support this clonotype. The rearrangement uses TRBV19 and TRBJ1-2, with 7 bases fitting TRBD1. CDR1 is LNHDA, CDR2 SQIVND, per germline (reference sequence). The CDR3 consists of 16 residues. V lost 4 bases, J lost 4 bases, and 12 bases stayed unmatched. The DNA for the CDR3 is TGTGCCAGTAGTAGACCGGGACAGAATTTTATCTATGGCTACACCTTC. Protein: CASSRPGQNFIYGYTF.

CDR3 residues: CASSLTQEWAGYTF. For the CDR3, the DNA is TGTGCCAGCAGCTTAACCCAGGAGTGGGCAGGCTACACCTTC. The chain uses TRBV7-9 and TRBJ1-2, with unresolved D. This CDR3 contains 14 residues. The germline V gene encodes CDR1 SEHNR and CDR2 FQNEAQ (reference sequence). V was clipped by 2 bases and J by 8 bases, with 15 bases between them.

This clonotype turned up a few times. The chain uses TRBV28 and TRBJ1-1; D is possibly TRBD1 (5 bases). V lost 5 bases and J lost 0, with 13 bases in between. CDR1 and CDR2 from the germline V gene are MDHEN and SYDVKM. This CDR3 has 15 residues. CDR3 coding DNA: TGTGCCAGCAGTCCCCTGCAGGGTATGAACACTGAAGCTTTCTTT. Translating gives CASSPLQGMNTEAFF.

This clonotype was detected ten times or more. This chain links TRBV30 with TRBJ1-1; the D is unclear. This CDR3 region has 12 residues. V lost 0 bases to trimming and J lost 3 bases, with 5 bases between them. Per germline, CDR1 GTSNPN and CDR2 SVGIG (reference sequence). The CDR3 DNA follows: TGTGCCTGGAGTGTTCGGGACACTGAAGCTTTCTTT. Translated: CAWSVRDTEAFF. The whole variable domain, remainder taken from reference TRBV30 and TRBJ1-1, is SQTIHQWPATLVQPVGSPLSLECTVEGTSNPNLYWYRQAAGRGLQLLFYSVGIGQISSEVPQNLSASRPQDRQFILSSKKLLLSDSGFYLCAWSVRDTEAFFGQGTRLTVV.

In its sample, this clonotype was seen many times. V and J are TRBV18 and TRBJ2-7; TRBD1 agrees at 11 bases. There are 15 residues in the CDR3. Germline assignment: CDR1 KGHSH and CDR2 LQKENI. V was clipped by 6 bases and J by 2 bases; unmatched bases: 6. This CDR3 is CASSQPGQGAYEQYF. The CDR3 region has the DNA TGTGCCAGCTCGCAACCGGGACAGGGGGCCTACGAGCAGTACTTC. The whole variable domain, filled in from reference TRBV18 and TRBJ2-7, reads NAGVMQNPRHLVRRRGQEARLRCSPMKGHSHVYWYRQLPEEGLKFMVYLQKENIIDESGMPKERFSAEFPKEGPSILRIQQVVRGDSAAYFCASSQPGQGAYEQYFGPGTRLTVT.